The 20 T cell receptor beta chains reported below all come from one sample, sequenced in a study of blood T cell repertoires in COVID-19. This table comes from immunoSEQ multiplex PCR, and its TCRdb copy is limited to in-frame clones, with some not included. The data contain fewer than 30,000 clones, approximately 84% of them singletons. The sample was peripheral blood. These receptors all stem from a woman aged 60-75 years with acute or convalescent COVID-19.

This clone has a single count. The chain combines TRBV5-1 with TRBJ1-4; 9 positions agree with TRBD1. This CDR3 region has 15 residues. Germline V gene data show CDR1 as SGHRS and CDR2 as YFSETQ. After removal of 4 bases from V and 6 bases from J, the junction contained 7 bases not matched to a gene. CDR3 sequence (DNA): TGCGCCAGCAGCCTCCGGACAGGGGAATATGAAAAACTGTTTTTT. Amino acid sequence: CASSLRTGEYEKLFF.

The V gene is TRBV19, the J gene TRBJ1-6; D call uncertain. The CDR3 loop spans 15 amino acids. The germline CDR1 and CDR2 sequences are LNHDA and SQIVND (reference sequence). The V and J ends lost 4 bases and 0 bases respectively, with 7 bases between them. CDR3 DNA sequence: TGTGCCAGTAGTAGCTGGAGCTCCTATAATTCACCCCTCCACTTT. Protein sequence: CASSSWSSYNSPLHF.

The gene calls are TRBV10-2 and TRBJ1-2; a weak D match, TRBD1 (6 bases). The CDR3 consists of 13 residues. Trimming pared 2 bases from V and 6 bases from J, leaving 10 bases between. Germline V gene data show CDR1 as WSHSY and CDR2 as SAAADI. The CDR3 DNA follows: TGCGCCAGCAGTGAGACAGGGTCAGATGGCTACACCTTC. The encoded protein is CASSETGSDGYTF.

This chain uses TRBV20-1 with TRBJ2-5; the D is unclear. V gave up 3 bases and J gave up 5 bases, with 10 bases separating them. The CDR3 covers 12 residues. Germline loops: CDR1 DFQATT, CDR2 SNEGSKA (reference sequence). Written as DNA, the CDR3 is TGCAGTGCTAGTCCCCGGGTTGAGACCCAGTACTTC. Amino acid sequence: CSASPRVETQYF.

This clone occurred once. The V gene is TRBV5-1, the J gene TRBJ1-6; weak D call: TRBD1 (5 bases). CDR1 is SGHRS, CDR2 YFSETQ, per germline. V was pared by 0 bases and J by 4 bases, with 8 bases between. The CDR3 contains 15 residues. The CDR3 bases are TGCGCCAGCAGCTTGGGACAGAAGTATAATTCACCCCTCCACTTT. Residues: CASSLGQKYNSPLHF.

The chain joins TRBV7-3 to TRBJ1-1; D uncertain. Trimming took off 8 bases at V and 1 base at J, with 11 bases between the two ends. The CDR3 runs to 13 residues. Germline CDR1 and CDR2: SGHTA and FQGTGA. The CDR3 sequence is CASGSEANTEAFF. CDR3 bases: TGTGCCAGCGGGAGCGAGGCGAACACTGAAGCTTTCTTT. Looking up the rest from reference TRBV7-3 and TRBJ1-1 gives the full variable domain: GAGVSQTPSNKVTEKGKYVELRCDPISGHTALYWYRQSLGQGPEFLIYFQGTGAADDSGLPNDRFFAVRPEGSVSTLKIQRTERGDSAVYLCASGSEANTEAFFGQGTRLTVV.

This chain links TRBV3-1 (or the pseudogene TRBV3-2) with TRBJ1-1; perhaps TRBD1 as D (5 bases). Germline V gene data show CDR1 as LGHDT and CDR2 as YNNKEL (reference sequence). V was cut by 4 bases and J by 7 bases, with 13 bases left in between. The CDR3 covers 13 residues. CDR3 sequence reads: CASSRGYQGEAFF. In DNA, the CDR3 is TGTGCCAGCAGCCGGGGTTATCAGGGTGAAGCTTTCTTT.

The CDR3 is CASSLWEGYNEQFF. The DNA of the CDR3 is TGCGCCAGCAGCTTGTGGGAGGGTTACAATGAGCAGTTCTTC. The chain uses TRBV5-1 and TRBJ2-1; 7 bases map to TRBD2. Germline CDR1 and CDR2: SGHRS and YFSETQ. CDR3 size: 14 residues. Trimming removed 1 base from V and 4 bases from J; junction bases left unmatched: 2.

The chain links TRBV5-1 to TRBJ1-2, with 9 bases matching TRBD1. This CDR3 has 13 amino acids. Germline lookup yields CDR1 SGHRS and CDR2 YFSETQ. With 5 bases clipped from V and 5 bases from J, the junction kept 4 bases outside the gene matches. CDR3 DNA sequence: TGCGCCAGCAGATACGGACAGGGGTATGGCTACACCTTC. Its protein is CASRYGQGYGYTF.

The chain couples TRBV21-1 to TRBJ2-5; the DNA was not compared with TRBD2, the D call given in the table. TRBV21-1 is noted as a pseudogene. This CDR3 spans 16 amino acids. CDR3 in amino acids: CASSKFGEEWQETQYF. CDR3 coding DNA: TGTGCCAGCAGCAAGTTCGGGGAAGAGTGGCAAGAGACCCAGTACTTC.

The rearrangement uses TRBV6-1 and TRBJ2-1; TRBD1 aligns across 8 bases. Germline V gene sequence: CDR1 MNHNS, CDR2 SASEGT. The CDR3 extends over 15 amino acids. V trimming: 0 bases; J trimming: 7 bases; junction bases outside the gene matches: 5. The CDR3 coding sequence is TGTGCCAGCAGTGAAGCGAGGACAGGGAGGAATGAGCAGTTCTTC. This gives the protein CASSEARTGRNEQFF.

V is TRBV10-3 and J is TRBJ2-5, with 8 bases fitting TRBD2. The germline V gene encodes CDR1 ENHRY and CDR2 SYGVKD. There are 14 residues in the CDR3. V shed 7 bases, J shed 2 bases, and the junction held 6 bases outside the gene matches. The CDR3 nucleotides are TGTGCCATCAAGGCGGGGGGAGGGCAAGAGACCCAGTACTTC. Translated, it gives CAIKAGGGQETQYF.

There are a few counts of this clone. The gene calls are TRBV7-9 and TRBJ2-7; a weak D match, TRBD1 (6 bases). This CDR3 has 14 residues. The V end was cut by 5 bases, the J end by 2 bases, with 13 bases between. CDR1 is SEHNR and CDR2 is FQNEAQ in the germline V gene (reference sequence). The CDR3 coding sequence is TGTGCCAGCAGCATACCAGGGGCCGCCTACGAGCAGTACTTC. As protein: CASSIPGAAYEQYF.

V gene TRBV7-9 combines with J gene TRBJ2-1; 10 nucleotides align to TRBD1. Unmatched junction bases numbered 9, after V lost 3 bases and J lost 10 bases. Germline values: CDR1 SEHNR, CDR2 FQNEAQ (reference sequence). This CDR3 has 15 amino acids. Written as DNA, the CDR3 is TGTGCCAGCAGCTTCCGGGACAGGGGTTCTGGGGAGCAGTTCTTC. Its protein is CASSFRDRGSGEQFF.

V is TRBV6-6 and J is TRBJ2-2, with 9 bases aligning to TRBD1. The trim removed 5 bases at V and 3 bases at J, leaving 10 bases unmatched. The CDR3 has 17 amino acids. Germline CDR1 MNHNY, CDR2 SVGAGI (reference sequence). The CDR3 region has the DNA TGTGCCAGCAGTCATTTCCGGGACAGGGTTGACACCGGGGAGCTGTTTTTT. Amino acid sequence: CASSHFRDRVDTGELFF.

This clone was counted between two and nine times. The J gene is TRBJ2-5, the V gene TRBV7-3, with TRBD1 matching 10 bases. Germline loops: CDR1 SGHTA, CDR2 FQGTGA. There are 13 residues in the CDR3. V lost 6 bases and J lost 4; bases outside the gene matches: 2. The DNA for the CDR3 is TGTGCCAGCAGTCGGGACAGGGGAGAGACCCAGTACTTC. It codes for CASSRDRGETQYF.

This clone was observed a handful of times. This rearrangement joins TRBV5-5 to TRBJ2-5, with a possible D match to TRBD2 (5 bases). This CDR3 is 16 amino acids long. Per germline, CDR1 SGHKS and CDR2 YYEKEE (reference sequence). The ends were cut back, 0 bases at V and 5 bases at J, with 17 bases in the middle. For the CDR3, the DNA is TGTGCCAGCAGCTTGGCTCTGGCCGGTTCGGGGGAGACCCAGTACTTC. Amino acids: CASSLALAGSGETQYF.

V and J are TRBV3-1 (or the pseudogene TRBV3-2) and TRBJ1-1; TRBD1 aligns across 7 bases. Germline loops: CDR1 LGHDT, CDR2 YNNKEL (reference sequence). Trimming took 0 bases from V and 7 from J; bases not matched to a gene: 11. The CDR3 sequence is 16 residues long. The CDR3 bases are TGTGCCAGCAGCCAAGATTTTGGGGGACAGCCACGTGAAGCTTTCTTT. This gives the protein CASSQDFGGQPREAFF.

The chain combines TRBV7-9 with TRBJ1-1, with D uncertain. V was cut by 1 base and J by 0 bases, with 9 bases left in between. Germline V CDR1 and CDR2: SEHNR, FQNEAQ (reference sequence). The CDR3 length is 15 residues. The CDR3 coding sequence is TGTGCCAGCAGCTTAGAGCTAACAGTGAACACTGAAGCTTTCTTT. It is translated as CASSLELTVNTEAFF.

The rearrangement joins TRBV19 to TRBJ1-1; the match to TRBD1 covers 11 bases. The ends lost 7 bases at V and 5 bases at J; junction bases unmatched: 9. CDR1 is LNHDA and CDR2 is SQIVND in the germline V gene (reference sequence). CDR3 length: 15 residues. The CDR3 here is CASNTPGTGGTEAFF. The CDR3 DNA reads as TGTGCCAGTAACACCCCCGGGACAGGGGGGACTGAAGCTTTCTTT.